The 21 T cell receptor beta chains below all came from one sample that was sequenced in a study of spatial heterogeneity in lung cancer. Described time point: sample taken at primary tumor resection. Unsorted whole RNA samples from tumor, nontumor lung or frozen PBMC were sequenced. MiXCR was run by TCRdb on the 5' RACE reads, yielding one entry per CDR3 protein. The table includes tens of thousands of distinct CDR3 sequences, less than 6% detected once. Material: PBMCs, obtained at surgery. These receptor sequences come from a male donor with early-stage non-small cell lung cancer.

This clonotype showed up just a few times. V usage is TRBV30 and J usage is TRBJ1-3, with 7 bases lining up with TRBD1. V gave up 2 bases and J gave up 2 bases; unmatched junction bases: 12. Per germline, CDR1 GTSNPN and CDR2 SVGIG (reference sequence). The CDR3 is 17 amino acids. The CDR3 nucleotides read TGTGCCTGGAGTCCTCCTGACAGGGAATGGGCTGGAAACACCATATATTTT. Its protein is CAWSPPDREWAGNTIYF.

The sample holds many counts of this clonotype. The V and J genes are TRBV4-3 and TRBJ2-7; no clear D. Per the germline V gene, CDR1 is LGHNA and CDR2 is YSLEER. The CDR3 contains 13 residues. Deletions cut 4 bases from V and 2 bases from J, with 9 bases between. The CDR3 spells CASSLSQAYEQYF. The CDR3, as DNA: TGCGCCAGCAGCCTAAGTCAGGCCTACGAGCAGTACTTC.

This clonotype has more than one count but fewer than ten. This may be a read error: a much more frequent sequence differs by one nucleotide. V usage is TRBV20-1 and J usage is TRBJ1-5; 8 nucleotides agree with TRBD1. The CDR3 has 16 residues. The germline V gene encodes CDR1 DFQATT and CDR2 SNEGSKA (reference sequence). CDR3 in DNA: TGCAGTGCTGAATTCCTCCGGGGACAGGCCAATCAGTCCCAGCATTTT. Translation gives CSAEFLRGQANQSQHF.

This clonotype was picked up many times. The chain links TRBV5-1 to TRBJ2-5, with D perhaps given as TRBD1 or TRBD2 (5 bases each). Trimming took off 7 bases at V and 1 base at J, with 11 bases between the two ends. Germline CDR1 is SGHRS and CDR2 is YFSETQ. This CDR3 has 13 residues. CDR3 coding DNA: TGCGCCAGCGGGAGTGGGACCCAAGAGACCCAGTACTTC. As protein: CASGSGTQETQYF.

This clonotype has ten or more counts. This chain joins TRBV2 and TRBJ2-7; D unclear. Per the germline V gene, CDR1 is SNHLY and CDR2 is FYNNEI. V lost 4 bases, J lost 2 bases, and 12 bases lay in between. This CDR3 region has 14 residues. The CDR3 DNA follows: TGTGCCAGCAGTGCGGCAGGTTGGGCCTACGAGCAGTACTTC. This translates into CASSAAGWAYEQYF.

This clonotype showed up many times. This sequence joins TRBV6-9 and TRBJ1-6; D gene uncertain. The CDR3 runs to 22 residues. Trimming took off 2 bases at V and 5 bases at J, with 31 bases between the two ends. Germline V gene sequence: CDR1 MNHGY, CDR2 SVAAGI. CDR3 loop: CASSYMPGPKDEMRSHNSPLHF. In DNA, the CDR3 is TGTGCCAGCAGTTATATGCCCGGCCCGAAAGACGAGATGAGGTCCCATAATTCACCCCTCCACTTT.

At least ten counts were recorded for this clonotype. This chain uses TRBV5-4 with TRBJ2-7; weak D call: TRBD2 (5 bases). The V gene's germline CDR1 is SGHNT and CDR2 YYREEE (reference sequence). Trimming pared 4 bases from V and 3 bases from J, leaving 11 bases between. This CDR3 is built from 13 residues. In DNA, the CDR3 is TGTGCCAGCAGCACGGACTCGAACTACGAGCAGTACTTC. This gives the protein CASSTDSNYEQYF.

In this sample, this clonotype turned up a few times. The CDR3, as DNA: TGTGCCAGCAGTTACCTCAGAGGGACTAGCGGAAACAATGAGCAGTTCTTC. It specifies CASSYLRGTSGNNEQFF. The J gene is TRBJ2-1, the V gene TRBV6-5, with 11 nucleotides matching TRBD2. Germline CDR1 and CDR2: MNHEY and SVGAGI. The CDR3 sequence is 17 residues long. Trimming removed 2 bases from V and 5 bases from J; junction bases left unmatched: 8.

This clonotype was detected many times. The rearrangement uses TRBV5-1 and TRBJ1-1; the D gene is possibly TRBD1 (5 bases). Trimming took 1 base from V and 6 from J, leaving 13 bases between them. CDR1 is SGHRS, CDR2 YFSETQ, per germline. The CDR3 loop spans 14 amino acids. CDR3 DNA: TGCGCCAGCAGCTTGTTCGGGGAGGGGTCTGAAGCTTTCTTT. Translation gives CASSLFGEGSEAFF.

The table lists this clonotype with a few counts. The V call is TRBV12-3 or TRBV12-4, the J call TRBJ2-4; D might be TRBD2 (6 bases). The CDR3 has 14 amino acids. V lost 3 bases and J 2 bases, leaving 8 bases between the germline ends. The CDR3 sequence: CASSFAGSKNIQYF. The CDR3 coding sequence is TGTGCCAGCAGTTTCGCGGGATCCAAAAACATTCAGTACTTC.

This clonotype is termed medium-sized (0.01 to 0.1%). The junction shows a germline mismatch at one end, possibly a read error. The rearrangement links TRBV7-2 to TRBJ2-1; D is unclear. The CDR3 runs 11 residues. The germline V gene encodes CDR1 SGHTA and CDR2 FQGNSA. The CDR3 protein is CASRLAYEQFF. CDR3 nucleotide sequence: TGTGCCAGCAGGTTAGCCTATGAGCAGTTCTTC.

The CDR3 is CASSLVGAGANVLTF. The CDR3 nucleotides read TGTGCCAGCAGTTTAGTGGGGGCTGGGGCCAACGTCCTGACTTTC. The chain combines TRBV12-3 or TRBV12-4 with TRBJ2-6; D may correspond to TRBD1 or TRBD2 (5 bases each). The V and J ends lost 1 base and 2 bases respectively, with 6 bases between them. There are 15 residues in the CDR3.

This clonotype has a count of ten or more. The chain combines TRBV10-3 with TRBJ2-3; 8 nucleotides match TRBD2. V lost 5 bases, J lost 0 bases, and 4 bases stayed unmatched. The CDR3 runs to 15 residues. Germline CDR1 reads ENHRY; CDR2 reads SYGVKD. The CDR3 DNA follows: TGTGCCATCAGTCCGGGGGGGGCGAGCACAGATACGCAGTATTTT. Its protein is CAISPGGASTDTQYF.

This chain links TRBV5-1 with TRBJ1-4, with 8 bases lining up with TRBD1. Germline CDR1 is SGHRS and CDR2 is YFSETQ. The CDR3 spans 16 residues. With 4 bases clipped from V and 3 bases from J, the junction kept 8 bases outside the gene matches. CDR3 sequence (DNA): TGCGCCAGCAGCACTCGTACAGGGGGTCCTAATGAAAAACTGTTTTTT. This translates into CASSTRTGGPNEKLFF.

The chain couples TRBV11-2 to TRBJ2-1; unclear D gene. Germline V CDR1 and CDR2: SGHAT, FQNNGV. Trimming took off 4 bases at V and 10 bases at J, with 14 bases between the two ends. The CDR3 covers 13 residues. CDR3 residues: CASSSLYRTEQFF. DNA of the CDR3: TGTGCCAGCAGCTCCCTGTACCGGACCGAGCAGTTCTTC. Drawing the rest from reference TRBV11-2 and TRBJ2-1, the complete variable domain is EAGVAQSPRYKIIEKRQSVAFWCNPISGHATLYWYQQILGQGPKLLIQFQNNGVVDDSQLPKDRFSAERLKGVDSTLKIQPAKLEDSAVYLCASSSLYRTEQFFGPGTRLTVL.

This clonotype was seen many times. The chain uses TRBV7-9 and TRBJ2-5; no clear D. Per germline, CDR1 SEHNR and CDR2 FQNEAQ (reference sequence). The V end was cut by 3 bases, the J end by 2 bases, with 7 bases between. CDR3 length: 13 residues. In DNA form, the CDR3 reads TGTGCCAGCAGCTTGCCGAAGCAAGAGACCCAGTACTTC. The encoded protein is CASSLPKQETQYF.

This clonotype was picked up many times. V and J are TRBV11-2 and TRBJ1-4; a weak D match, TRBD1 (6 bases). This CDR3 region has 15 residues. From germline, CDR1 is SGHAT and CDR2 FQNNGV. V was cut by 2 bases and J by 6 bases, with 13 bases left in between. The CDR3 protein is CASSLNRVKDEKLFF. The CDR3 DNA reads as TGTGCCAGCAGCTTAAACAGGGTGAAGGATGAAAAACTGTTTTTT.

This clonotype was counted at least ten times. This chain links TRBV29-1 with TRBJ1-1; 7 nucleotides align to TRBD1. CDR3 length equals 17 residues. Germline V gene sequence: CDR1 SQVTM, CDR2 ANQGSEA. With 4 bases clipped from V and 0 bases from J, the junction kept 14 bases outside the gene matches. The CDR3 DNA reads TGCAGCGTTGGGGGGAGCCGGACAGGACGGATGAACACTGAAGCTTTCTTT. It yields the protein CSVGGSRTGRMNTEAFF.

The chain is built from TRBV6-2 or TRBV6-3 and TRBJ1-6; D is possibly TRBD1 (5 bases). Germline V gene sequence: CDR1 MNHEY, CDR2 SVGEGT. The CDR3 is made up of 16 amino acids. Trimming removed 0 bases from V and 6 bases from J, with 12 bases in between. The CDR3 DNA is TGTGCCAGCAGTTACTCGACCAGGGCGGGTAATTCACCCCTCCACTTT. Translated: CASSYSTRAGNSPLHF.

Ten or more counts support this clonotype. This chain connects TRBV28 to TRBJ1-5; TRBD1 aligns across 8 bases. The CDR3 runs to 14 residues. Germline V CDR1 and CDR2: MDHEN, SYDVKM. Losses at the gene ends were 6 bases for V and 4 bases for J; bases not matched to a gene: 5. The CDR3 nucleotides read TGTGCCAGCAGCTCCGGGACAGGAAATCAGCCCCAGCATTTT. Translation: CASSSGTGNQPQHF.

The CDR3 loop reads CASSQEGSRSGGSLTETQYF. The CDR3 DNA sequence: TGTGCCAGCAGCCAAGAGGGGAGTCGTAGCGGGGGGAGTCTTACGGAGACCCAGTACTTC. The chain has TRBV4-2 and TRBJ2-5; 10 nucleotides line up with TRBD2. Unmatched junction bases numbered 18, after V lost 0 bases and J lost 5 bases. CDR3 length: 20 residues. The V gene's germline CDR1 is LGHNA and CDR2 YNFKEQ.